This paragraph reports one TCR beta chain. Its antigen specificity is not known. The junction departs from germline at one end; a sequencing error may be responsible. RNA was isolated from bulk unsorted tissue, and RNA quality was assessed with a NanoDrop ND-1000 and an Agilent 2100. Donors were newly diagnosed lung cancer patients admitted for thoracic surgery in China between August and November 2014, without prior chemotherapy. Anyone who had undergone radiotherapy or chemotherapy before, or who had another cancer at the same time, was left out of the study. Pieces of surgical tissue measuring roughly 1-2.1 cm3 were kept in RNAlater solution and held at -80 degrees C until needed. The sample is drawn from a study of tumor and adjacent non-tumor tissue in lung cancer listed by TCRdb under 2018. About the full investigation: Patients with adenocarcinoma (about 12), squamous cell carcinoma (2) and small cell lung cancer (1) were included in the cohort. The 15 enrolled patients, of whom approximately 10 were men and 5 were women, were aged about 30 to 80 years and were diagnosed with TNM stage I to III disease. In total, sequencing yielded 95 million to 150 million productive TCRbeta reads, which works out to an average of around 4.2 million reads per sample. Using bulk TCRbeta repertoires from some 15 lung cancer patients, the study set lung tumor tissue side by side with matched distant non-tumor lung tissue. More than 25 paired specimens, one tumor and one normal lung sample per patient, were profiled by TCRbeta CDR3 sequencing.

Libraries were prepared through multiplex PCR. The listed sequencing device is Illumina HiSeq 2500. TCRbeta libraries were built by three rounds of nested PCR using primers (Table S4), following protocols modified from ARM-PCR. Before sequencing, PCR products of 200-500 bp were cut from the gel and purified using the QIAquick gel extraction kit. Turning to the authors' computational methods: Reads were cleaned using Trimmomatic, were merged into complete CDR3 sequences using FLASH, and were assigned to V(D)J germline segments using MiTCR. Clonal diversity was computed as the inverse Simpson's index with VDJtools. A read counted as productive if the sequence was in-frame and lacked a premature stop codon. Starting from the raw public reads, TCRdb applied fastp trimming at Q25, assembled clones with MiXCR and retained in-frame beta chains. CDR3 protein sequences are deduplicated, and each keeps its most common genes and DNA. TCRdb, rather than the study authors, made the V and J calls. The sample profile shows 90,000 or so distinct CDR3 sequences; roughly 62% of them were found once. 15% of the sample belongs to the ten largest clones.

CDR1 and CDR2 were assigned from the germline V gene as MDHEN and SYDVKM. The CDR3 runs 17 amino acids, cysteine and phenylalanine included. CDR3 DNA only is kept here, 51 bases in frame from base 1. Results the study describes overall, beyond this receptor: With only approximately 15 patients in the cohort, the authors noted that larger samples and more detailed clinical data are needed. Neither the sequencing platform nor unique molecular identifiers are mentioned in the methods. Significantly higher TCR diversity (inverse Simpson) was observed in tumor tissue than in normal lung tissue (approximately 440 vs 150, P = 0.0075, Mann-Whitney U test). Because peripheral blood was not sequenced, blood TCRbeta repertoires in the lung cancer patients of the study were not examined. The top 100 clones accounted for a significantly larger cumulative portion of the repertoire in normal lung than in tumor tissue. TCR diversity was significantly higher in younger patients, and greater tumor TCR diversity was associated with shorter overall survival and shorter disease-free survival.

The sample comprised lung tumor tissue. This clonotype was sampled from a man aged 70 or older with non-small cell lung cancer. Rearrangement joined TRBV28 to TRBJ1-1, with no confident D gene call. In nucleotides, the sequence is TGTACCAGCAGCGCTAGGCGACCCAGCCCGATGAATACTGAAGCTTTCTTT. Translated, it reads CTSSARRPSPMNTEAFF.